The TCR beta chain under discussion was sequenced for a study of radiotherapy plus CTLA-4 blockade in lung cancer. Study information: There were objective responses in 15% to 20% of patients, and roughly 32% had disease control.

Overall study results and limits: The study found tumor-derived TCR clones expanded in blood after radiotherapy plus ipilimumab.

Germline CDR1 and CDR2: PRHDT and FYEKMQ (reference sequence). The CDR3 loop spans 16 amino acids. V was pared by 2 bases and J by 0 bases, with 10 bases between. TCRdb's copy holds only in-frame clones and misses some; the assay was immunoSEQ multiplex PCR. The sample consists of approximately 89,000 clones, 60% to 85% of them appearing once. Enrolled patients, whose metastatic non-small-cell lung cancer was chemo-refractory, received focal radiation plus CTLA-4 blockade with ipilimumab. On this clone itself: The antigen is not known.

The sequenced sample was peripheral blood, obtained from a patient treated with radiotherapy plus ipilimumab. This TCR derives from a human donor with non-small cell lung cancer who had a partial response to radiotherapy plus ipilimumab. Some clones in this sample may be carry-over from other donors' samples. V is TRBV13 and J is TRBJ2-2; weak D call: TRBD1 (5 bases). Written as DNA, the CDR3 is TGTGCCAGCAGCTTAAGGGGCTCTGCGAACACCGGGGAGCTGTTTTTT. Translated, it gives CASSLRGSANTGELFF. Using reference TRBV13 and TRBJ2-2 for the parts outside the CDR3, the full variable domain is AAGVIQSPRHLIKEKRETATLKCYPIPRHDTVYWYQQGPGQDPQFLISFYEKMQSDKGSIPDRFSAQQFSDYHSELNMSSLELGDSALYFCASSLRGSANTGELFFGEGSRLTVL.